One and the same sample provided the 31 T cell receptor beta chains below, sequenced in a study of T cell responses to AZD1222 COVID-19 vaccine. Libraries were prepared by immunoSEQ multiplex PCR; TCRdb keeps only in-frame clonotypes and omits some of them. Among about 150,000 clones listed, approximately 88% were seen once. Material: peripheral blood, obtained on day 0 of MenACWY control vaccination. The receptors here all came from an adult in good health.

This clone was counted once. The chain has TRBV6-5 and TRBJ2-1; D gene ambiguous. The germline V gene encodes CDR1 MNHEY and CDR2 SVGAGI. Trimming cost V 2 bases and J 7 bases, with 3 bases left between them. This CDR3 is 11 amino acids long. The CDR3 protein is CASSYRNEQFF. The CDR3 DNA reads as TGTGCCAGCAGTTACCGGAATGAGCAGTTCTTC.

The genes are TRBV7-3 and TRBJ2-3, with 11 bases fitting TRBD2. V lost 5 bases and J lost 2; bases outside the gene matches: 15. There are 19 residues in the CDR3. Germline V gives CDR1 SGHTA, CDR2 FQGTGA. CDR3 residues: CASSPFGGGTSGYTDTQYF. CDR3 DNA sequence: TGTGCCAGCAGCCCGTTTGGTGGCGGGACTAGCGGCTACACAGATACGCAGTATTTT. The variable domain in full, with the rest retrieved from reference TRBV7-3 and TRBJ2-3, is GAGVSQTPSNKVTEKGKYVELRCDPISGHTALYWYRQSLGQGPEFLIYFQGTGAADDSGLPNDRFFAVRPEGSVSTLKIQRTERGDSAVYLCASSPFGGGTSGYTDTQYFGPGTRLTVL.

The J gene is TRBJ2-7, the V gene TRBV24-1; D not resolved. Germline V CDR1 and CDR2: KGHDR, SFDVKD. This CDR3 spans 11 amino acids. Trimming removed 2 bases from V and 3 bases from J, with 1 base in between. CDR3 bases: TGTGCCACCAGTGATTACTACGAGCAGTACTTC. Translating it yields CATSDYYEQYF.

The CDR3 is CASSPTGPSGNTIYF. CDR3 nucleotide sequence: TGTGCCAGCTCGCCAACAGGGCCCTCTGGAAACACCATATATTTT. The rearrangement joins TRBV18 to TRBJ1-3, with a possible D match to TRBD1 (6 bases). The CDR3 runs 15 residues. Trimming shortened V by 6 bases and J by 0 bases, and 12 bases separated the two germline ends. Looked up from germline, CDR1 is KGHSH and CDR2 is LQKENI.

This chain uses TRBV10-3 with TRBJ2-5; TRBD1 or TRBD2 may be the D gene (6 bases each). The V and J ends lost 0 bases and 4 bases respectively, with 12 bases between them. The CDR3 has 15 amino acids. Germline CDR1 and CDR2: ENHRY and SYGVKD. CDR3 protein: CAISESGGRGETQYF. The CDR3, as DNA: TGTGCCATCAGTGAGTCCGGGGGCAGGGGAGAGACCCAGTACTTC.

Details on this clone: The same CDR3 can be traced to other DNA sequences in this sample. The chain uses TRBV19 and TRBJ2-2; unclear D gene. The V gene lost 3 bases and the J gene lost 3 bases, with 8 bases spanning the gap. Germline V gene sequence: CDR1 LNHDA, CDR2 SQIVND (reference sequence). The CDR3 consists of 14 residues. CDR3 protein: CASSMIRHTGELFF. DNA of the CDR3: TGTGCCAGTAGTATGATACGGCACACCGGGGAGCTGTTTTTT.

The CDR3 DNA reads TGTGCCAGCAGTTTAGGCACAATGGGATACAATGAGCAGTTCTTC. This gives the protein CASSLGTMGYNEQFF. The chain has TRBV27 and TRBJ2-1, with D unresolved. The CDR3 covers 15 residues. Germline values: CDR1 MNHEY, CDR2 SMNVEV (reference sequence). The V gene lost 2 bases and the J gene lost 4 bases, with 12 bases spanning the gap.

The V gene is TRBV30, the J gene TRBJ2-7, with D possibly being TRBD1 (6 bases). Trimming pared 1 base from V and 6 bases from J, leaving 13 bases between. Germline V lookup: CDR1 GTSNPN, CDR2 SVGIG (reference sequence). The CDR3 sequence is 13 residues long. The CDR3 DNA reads TGTGCCTGGAGTGATACAGGGAAGGGCGAGCAGTACTTC. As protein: CAWSDTGKGEQYF.

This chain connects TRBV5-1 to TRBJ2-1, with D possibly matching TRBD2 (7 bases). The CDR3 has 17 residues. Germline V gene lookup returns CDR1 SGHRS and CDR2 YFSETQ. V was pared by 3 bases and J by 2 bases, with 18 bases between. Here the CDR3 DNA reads TGCGCCAGCAGCTGGGGGGCTAGCGGAAGAGCCTACAATGAGCAGTTCTTC. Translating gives CASSWGASGRAYNEQFF. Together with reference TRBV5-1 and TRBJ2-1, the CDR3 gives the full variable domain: KAGVTQTPRYLIKTRGQQVTLSCSPISGHRSVSWYQQTPGQGLQFLFEYFSETQRNKGNFPGRFSGRQFSNSRSEMNVSTLELGDSALYLCASSWGASGRAYNEQFFGPGTRLTVL.

The CDR3 DNA is TGTGCCAGCAGCTTAGAATGGGGGCAGTCTGGAAACACCATATATTTT. The encoded protein is CASSLEWGQSGNTIYF. This chain joins TRBV7-9 and TRBJ1-3, with D possibly matching TRBD1 (6 bases). This CDR3 spans 16 amino acids. Germline CDR1 and CDR2: SEHNR and FQNEAQ (reference sequence). The V gene lost 1 base and the J gene lost 1 base, with 11 bases spanning the gap.

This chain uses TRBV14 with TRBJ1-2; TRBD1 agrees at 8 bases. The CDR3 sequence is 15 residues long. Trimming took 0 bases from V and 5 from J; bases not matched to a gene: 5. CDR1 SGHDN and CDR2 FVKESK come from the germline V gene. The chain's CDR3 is CASSQEVRGPYGYTF. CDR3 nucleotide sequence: TGTGCCAGCAGCCAAGAGGTCAGGGGGCCTTATGGCTACACCTTC.

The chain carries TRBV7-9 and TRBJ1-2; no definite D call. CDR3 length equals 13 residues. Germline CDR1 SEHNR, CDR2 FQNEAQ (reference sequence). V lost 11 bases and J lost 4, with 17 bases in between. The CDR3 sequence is CASAASRTYGYTF. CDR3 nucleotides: TGTGCCTCGGCGGCTTCCCGAACCTATGGCTACACCTTC.

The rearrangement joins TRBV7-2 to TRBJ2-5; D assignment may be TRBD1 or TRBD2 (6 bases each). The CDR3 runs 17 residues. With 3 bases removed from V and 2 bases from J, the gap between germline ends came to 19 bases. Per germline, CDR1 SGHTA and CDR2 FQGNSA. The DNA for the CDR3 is TGTGCCAGCAGCTTGGAGAGAGGGGGGTGGGCTCAAGAGACCCAGTACTTC. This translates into CASSLERGGWAQETQYF.

In DNA form, the CDR3 reads TGTGCCAGCAGACACAACAATGAGCAGTTCTTC. Translating gives CASRHNNEQFF. The V and J genes are TRBV3-1 (or the pseudogene TRBV3-2) and TRBJ2-1, with no clear D. V lost 6 bases and J 5 bases, leaving 5 bases between the germline ends. Germline CDR1 LGHDT, CDR2 YNNKEL (reference sequence). This CDR3 has 11 amino acids.

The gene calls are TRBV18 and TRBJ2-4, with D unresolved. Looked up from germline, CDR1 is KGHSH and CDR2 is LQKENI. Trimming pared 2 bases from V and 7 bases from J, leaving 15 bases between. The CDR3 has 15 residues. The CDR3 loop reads CASSPSYLVPNIQYF. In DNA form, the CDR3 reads TGTGCCAGCTCACCAAGTTACTTGGTCCCGAACATTCAGTACTTC.

Written as DNA, the CDR3 is TGTGCCAGCAGCGCGGGGGCACCCCTCCACTTT. Protein sequence: CASSAGAPLHF. This chain links TRBV9 with TRBJ1-6; D might be TRBD1 (5 bases). Germline V gene lookup returns CDR1 SGDLS and CDR2 YYNGEE. The CDR3 sequence is 11 residues long. The V gene lost 3 bases and the J gene lost 11 bases, with 6 bases spanning the gap.

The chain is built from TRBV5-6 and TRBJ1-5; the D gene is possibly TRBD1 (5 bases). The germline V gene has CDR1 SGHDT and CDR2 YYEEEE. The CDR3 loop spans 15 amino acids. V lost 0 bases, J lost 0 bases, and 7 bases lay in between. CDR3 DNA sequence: TGTGCCAGCAGCTTGGGGGGCGTTAGCAATCAGCCCCAGCATTTT. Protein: CASSLGGVSNQPQHF.

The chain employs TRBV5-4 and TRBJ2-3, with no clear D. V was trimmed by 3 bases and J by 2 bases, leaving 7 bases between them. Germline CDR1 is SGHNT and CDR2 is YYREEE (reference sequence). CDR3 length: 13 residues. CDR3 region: CASSWVYTDTQYF. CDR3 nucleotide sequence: TGTGCCAGCAGCTGGGTTTACACAGATACGCAGTATTTT.

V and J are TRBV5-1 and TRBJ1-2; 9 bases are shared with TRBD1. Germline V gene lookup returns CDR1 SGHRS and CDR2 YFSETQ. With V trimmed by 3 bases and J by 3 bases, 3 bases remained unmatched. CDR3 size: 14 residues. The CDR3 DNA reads TGCGCCAGCAGCTATACAGGGGGCGACTATGGCTACACCTTC. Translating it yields CASSYTGGDYGYTF.

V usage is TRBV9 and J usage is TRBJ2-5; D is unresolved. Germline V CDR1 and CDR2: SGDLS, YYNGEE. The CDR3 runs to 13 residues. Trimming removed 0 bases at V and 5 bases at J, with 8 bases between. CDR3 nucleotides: TGTGCCAGCAGCGTAGAAGTTGGGGAGACCCAGTACTTC. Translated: CASSVEVGETQYF.

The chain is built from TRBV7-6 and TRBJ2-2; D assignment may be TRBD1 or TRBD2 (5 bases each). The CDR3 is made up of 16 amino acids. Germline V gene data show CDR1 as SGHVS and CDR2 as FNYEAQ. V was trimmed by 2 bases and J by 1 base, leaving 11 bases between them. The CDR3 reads CASSLLRDLNTGELFF. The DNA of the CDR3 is TGTGCCAGCAGCTTACTCCGGGACCTGAACACCGGGGAGCTGTTTTTT. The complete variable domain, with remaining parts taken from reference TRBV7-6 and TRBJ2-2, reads GAGVSQSPRYKVTKRGQDVALRCDPISGHVSLYWYRQALGQGPEFLTYFNYEAQQDKSGLPNDRFSAERPEGSISTLTIQRTEQRDSAMYRCASSLLRDLNTGELFFGEGSRLTVL.

The CDR3 sequence is CASSPRPGTGSTGGQYF. The CDR3 DNA is TGCGCCAGCAGCCCTCGCCCCGGGACAGGTTCGACTGGAGGGCAGTATTTT. The chain employs TRBV5-1 and TRBJ2-3, with TRBD1 matching 8 bases. J gave up 11 bases and V 4 bases, and 21 bases lay outside the gene matches. Germline V CDR1 and CDR2: SGHRS, YFSETQ. The CDR3 sequence is 17 residues long.

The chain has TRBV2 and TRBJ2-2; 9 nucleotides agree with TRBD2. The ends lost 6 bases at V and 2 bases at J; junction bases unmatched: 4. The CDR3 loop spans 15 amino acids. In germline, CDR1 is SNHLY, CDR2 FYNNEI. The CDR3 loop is CASRVGLANTGELFF. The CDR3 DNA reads TGTGCCAGCAGAGTGGGACTAGCTAACACCGGGGAGCTGTTTTTT.

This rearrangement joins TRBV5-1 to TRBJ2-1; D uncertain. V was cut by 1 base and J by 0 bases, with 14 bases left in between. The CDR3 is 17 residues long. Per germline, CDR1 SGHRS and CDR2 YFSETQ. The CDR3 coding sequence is TGCGCCAGCAGCTTGATGCCGTCTCTGAGCTCCTACAATGAGCAGTTCTTC. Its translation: CASSLMPSLSSYNEQFF.

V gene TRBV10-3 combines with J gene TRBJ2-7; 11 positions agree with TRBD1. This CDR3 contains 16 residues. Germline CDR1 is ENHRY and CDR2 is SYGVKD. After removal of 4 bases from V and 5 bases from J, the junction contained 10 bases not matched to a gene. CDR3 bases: TGTGCCATCAGTGGTAATGGACAGGGGGCGGGGGACGAGCAGTACTTC. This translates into CAISGNGQGAGDEQYF.

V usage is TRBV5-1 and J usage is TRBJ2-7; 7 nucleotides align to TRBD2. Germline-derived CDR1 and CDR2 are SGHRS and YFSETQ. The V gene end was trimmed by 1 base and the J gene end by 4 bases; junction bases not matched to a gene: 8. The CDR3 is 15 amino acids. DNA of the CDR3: TGCGCCAGCAGCTTGCGGGGGGAGGCGGCGTACGAGCAGTACTTC. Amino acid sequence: CASSLRGEAAYEQYF.

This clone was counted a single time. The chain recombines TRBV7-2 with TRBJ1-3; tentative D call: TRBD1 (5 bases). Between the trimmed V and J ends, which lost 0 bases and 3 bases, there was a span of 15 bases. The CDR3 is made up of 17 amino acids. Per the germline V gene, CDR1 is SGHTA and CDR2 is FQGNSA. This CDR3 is CASSLASGGSFGNTIYF. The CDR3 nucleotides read TGTGCCAGCAGCTTAGCATCGGGGGGTTCCTTTGGAAACACCATATATTTT.

CDR3: CASSLVWDSTETGELFF. The CDR3 DNA reads as TGTGCCAGCAGCTTAGTATGGGACAGTACCGAGACCGGGGAGCTGTTTTTT. The chain carries TRBV7-9 and TRBJ2-2; 7 bases line up with TRBD1. J gave up 5 bases and V 1 base, and 10 bases lay outside the gene matches. CDR3 length: 17 amino acids. Germline V gene data show CDR1 as SEHNR and CDR2 as FQNEAQ (reference sequence).

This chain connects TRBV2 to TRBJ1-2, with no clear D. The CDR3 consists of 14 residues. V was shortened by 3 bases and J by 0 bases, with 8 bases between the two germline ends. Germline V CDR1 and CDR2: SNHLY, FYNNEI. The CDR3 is CASSDRSTNYGYTF. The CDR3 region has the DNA TGTGCCAGCAGTGATCGGTCTACTAACTATGGCTACACCTTC. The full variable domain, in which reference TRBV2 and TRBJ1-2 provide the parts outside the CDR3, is EPEVTQTPSHQVTQMGQEVILRCVPISNHLYFYWYRQILGQKVEFLVSFYNNEISEKSEIFDDQFSVERPDGSNFTLKIRSTKLEDSAMYFCASSDRSTNYGYTFGSGTRLTVV.

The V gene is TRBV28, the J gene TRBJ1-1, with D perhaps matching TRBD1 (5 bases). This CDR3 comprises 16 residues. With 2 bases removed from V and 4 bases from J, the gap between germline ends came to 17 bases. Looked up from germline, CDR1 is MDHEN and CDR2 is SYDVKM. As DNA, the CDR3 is TGTGCCAGCAGTTTAGAGGGACTCTGGATGGGCACTGAAGCTTTCTTT. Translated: CASSLEGLWMGTEAFF.

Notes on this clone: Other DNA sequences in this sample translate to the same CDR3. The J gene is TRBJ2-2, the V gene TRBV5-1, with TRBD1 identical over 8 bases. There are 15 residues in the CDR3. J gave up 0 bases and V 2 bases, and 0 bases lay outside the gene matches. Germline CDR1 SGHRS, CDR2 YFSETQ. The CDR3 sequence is CASSLQGANTGELFF. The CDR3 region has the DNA TGCGCCAGCAGCTTACAGGGGGCGAACACCGGGGAGCTGTTTTTT.